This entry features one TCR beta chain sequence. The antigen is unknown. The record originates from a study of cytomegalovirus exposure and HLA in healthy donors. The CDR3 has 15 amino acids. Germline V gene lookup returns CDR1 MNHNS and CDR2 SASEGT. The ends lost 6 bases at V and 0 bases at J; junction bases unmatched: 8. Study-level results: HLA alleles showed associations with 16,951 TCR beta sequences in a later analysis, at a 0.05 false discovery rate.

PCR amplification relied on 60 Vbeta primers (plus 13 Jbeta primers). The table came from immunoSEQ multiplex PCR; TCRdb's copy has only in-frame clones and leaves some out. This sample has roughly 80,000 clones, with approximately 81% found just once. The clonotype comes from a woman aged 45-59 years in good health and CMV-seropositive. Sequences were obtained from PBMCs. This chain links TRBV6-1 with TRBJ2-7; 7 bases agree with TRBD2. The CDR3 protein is CASREFAGASYEQYF. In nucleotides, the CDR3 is TGTGCCAGCAGGGAGTTTGCGGGAGCCTCCTACGAGCAGTACTTC.